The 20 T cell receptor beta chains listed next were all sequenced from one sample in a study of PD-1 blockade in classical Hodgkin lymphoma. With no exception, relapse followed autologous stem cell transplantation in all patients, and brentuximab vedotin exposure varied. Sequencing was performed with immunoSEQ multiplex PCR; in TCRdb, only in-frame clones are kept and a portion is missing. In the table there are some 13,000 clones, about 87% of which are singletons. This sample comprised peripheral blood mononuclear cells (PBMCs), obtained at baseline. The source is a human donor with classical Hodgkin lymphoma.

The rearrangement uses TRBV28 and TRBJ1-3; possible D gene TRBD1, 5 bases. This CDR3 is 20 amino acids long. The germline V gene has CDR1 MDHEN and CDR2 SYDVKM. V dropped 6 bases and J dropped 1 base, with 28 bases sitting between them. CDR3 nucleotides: TGTGCCAGCAGCCCCCAATCGATCTTTTTGGGGGTAAGGTCTGGAAACACCATATATTTT. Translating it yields CASSPQSIFLGVRSGNTIYF.

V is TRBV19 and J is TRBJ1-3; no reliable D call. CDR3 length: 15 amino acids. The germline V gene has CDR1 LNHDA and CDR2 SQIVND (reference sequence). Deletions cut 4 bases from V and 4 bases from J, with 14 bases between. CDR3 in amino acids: CASSTYPPRGNTIYF. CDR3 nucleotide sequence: TGTGCCAGTAGTACCTACCCCCCCCGGGGAAACACCATATATTTT.

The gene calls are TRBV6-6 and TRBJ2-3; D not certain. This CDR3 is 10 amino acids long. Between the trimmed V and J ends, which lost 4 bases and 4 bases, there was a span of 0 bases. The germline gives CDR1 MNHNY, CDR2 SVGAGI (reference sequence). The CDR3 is CASSSDTQYF. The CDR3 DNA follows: TGTGCCAGCAGTTCAGATACGCAGTATTTT.

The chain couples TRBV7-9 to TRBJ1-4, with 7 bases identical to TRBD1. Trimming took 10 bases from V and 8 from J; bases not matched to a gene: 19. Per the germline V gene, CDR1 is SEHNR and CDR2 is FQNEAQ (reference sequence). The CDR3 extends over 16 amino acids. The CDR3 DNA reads TGTGCCACCAGGAACTCCAAGGGGGCGGAATTGGAAAAACTGTTTTTT. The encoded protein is CATRNSKGAELEKLFF.

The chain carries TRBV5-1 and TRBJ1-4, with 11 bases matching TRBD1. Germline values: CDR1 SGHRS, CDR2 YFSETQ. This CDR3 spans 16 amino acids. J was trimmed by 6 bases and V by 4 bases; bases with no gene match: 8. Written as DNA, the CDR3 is TGCGCCAGCAGCCGGGGACAGGGGGTGGAGTATGAAAAACTGTTTTTT. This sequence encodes CASSRGQGVEYEKLFF.

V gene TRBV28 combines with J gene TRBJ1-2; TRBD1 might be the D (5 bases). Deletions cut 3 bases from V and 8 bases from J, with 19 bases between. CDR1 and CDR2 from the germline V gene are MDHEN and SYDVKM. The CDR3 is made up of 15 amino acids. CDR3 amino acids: CASSFTPRGRDGYTF. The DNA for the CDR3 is TGTGCCAGCAGTTTCACCCCCCGGGGGAGGGACGGCTACACCTTC.

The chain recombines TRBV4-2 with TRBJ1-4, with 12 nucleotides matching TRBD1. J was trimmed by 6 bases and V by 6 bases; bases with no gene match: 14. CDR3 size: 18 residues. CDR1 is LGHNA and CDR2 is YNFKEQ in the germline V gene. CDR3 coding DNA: TGTGCCAGCAGTCATCCCGGGACAGGGGGCAATGTCTATGAAAAACTGTTTTTT. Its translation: CASSHPGTGGNVYEKLFF.

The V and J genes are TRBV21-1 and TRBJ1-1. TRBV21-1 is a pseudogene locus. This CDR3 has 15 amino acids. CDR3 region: CANSKSWAANTEAFF. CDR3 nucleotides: TGTGCCAACTCTAAAAGTTGGGCGGCGAACACTGAAGCTTTCTTT.

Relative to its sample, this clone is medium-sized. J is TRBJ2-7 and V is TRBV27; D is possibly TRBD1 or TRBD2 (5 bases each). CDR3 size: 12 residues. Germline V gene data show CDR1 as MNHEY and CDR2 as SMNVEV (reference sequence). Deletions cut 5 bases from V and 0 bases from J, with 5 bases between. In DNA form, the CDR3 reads TGTGCCAGCAGTGGGGGCTCCTACGAGCAGTACTTC. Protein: CASSGGSYEQYF.

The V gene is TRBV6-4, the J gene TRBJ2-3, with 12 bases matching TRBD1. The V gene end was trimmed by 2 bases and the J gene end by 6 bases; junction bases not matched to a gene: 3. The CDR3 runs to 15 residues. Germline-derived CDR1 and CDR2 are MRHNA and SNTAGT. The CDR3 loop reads CASSDGTGGVDTQYF. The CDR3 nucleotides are TGTGCCAGCAGTGACGGGACAGGGGGCGTCGATACGCAGTATTTT.

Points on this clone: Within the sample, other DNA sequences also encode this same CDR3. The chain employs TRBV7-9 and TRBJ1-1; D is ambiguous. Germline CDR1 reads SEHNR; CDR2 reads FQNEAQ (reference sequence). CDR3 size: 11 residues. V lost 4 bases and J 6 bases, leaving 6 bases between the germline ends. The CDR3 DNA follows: TGTGCCAGCAGCTACGGTGCTGAAGCTTTCTTT. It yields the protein CASSYGAEAFF.

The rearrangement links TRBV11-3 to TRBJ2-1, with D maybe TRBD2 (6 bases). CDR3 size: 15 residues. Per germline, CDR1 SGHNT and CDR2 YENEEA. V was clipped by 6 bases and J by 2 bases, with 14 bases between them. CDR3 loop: CASSDAGYTYNEQFF. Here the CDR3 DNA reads TGTGCCAGCAGTGACGCGGGATATACCTACAATGAGCAGTTCTTC.

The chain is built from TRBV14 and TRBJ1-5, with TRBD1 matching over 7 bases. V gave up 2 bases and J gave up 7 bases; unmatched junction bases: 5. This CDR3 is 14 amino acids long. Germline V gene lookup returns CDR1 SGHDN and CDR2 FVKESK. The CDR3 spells CASSQTGVRQPQHF. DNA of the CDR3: TGTGCCAGCAGCCAAACAGGGGTCCGGCAGCCCCAGCATTTT.

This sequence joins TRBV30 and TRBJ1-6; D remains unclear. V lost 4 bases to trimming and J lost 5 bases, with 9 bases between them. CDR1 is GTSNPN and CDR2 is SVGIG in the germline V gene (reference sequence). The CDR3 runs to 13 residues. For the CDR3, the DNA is TGTGCCTGGACGCAGGAAAATAATTCACCCCTCCACTTT. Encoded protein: CAWTQENNSPLHF.

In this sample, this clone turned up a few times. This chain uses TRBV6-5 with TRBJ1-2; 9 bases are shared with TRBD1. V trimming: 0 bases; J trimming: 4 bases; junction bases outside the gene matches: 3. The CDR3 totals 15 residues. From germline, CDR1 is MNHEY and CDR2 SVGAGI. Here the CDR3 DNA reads TGTGCCAGCAGTTACTCGGGGGGACAGGGCTATGGCTACACCTTC. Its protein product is CASSYSGGQGYGYTF.

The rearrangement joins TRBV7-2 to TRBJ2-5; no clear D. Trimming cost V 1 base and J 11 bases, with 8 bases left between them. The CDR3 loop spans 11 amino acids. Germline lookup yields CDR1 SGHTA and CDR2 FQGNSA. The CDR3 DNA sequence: TGTGCCAGCAGCTTAGGCCGGAGTCAGTACTTC. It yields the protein CASSLGRSQYF.

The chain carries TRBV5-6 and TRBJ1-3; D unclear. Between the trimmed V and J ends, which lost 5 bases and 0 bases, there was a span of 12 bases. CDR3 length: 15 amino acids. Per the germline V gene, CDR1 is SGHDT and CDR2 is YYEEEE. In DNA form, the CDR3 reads TGTGCCAGCAGGACCACAGAAAACTCTGGAAACACCATATATTTT. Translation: CASRTTENSGNTIYF.

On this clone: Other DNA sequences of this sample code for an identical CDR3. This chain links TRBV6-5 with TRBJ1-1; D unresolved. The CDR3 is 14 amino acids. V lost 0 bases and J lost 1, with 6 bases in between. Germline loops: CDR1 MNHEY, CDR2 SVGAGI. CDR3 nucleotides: TGTGCCAGCAGTTACTCCGGCGGGAACACTGAAGCTTTCTTT. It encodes CASSYSGGNTEAFF.

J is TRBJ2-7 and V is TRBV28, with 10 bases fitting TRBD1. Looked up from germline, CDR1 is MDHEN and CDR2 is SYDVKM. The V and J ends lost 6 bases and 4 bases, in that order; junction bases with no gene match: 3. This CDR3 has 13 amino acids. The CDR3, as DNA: TGTGCCAGCAGCCCGGGACAGGGGTACGAGCAGTACTTC. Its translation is CASSPGQGYEQYF.

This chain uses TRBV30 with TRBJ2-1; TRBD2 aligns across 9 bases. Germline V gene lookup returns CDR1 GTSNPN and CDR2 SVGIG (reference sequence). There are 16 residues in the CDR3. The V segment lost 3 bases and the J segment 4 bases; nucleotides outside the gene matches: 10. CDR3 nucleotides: TGTGCCTGGAGACTCGGTTCGGCGGGGGGGTACAATGAGCAGTTCTTC. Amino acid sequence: CAWRLGSAGGYNEQFF.